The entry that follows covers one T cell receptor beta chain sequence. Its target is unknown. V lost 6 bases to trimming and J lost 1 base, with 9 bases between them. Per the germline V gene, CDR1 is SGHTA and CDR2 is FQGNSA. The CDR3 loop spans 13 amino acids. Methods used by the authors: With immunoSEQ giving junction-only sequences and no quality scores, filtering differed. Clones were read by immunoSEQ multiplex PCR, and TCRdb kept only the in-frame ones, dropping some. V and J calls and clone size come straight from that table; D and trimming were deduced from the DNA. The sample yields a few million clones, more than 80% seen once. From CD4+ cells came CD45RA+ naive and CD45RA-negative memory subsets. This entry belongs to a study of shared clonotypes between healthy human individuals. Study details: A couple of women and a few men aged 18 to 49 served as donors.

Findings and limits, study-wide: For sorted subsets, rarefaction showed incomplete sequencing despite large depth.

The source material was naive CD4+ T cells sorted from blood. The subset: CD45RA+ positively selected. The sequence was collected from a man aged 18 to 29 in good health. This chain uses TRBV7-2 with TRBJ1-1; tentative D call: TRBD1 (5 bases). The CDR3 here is CASRTGGNTEAFF. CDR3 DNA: TGTGCCAGCAGGACCGGGGGGAACACTGAAGCTTTCTTT.